This TCR beta chain was captured by sequencing in a study of CD8+ T cells in alopecia areata. Turning to the study itself: Treatment of the treated patients consisted of oral tofacitinib, 5 to 10 mg twice daily.

The authors extracted RNA and reverse transcribed it into cDNA as the sequencing template. Only in-frame clones appear in the TCRdb table, and some are missing; sequencing was by immunoSEQ multiplex PCR. The sample yields hundreds of thousands of clones, more than 60% seen once. The treatment is: oral pan-JAK inhibitor, 5-10 mg twice daily. Study conclusions and caveats: On tofacitinib, scalp clonality and expanded CD8+ clones among top 100 fell significantly.

To note about this clone: Its antigen is still unknown.

Germline V gene lookup returns CDR1 SQVTM and CDR2 ANQGSEA. The CDR3 loop spans 12 amino acids. The sample was CD4+ T cells sorted from blood, taken around week 44, from a patient treated with tofacitinib. The chain is built from TRBV29-1 and TRBJ2-5; 8 nucleotides line up with TRBD1. The last part of the DNA fits TRBJ2-7 better; the J call may be wrong. The receptor was isolated from a human donor with alopecia areata. The CDR3 sequence is CSVRQGSNEQYF. CDR3 nucleotides: TGCAGCGTGCGACAGGGGTCGAACGAGCAGTACTTC.